Listed below are T cell receptor beta chains from one sample, sequenced in a study of T cells in localized non-small cell lung cancer. Repertoires were generated with immunoSEQ multiplex PCR, while TCRdb's copy carries only in-frame clones and drops some. The repertoire holds tens of thousands of clones, more than 70% seen once, with 20% to 25% in the top ten. The source material was peripheral blood, sampled before any cancer treatment. The receptor source for this set is a woman aged 35 to 70 with stage I squamous cell lung carcinoma. Both conserved end residues are part of each CDR3. The D gene is left open where the match is weak. Not every row has a clone size; where given, it reads once, few, many or a size class.

TRBV13	.	TRBD2	TRBJ2-2	TGTGCCAGCAAGTTCGGAGCGGGGATCACCGGGGAGCTGTTTTTT	CASKFGAGITGELFF
TRBV6-5	.	.	TRBJ2-7	TGTGCCAGCAGTCAAGGGAAGGGTCTCGAGCAGTACTTC	CASSQGKGLEQYF
TRBV13	.	.	TRBJ1-3	TGTGCCAGCAGCCCACCCGACGGGGATGGAAACACCATATATTTT	CASSPPDGDGNTIYF
TRBV9	.	.	TRBJ1-1	TGTGCCAGCAGCGGAGGGGTAAACACTGAAGCTTTCTTT	CASSGGVNTEAFF
TRBV2	.	TRBD1	TRBJ1-1	TGTGCCAGCAGGGGGACAGGAGGGGTCTCTGAAGCTTTCTTT	CASRGTGGVSEAFF
TRBV18	.	TRBD2	TRBJ2-1	TGTGCCAGCTCCCCTAATTCCCCCCTAGCGGGGGGGCCCAGCTCCTACAATGAGCAGTTCTTC	CASSPNSPLAGGPSSYNEQFF
TRBV19	.	.	TRBJ1-6	TGTGCCAGTAGTATCAGCAGGGACAATTCACCCCTCCACTTT	CASSISRDNSPLHF
TRBV19	.	.	TRBJ1-2	TGTGCCAGTAGTATAAACGGGGCAAGTGGGAACTATGGCTACACCTTC	CASSINGASGNYGYTF
TRBV10-3	.	.	TRBJ2-3	TGTGCCATCAGTGAAGGTGCAGGTGGTACGGCAGATACGCAGTATTTT	CAISEGAGGTADTQYF
TRBV7-9	.	TRBD1	TRBJ2-3	TGTGCCAGCAGCCCTGGACAGGGGACAGATACGCAGTATTTT	CASSPGQGTDTQYF
TRBV9	.	TRBD2	TRBJ2-5	TGTGCCAGCAGCCCCCAAGGGGAGGGCTCCCAGTACTTC	CASSPQGEGSQYF
TRBV2	.	TRBD1	TRBJ2-7	TGTGCCACCAAGGACAGGGGAGCCTACGAGCAGTACTTC	CATKDRGAYEQYF
TRBV30	.	.	TRBJ2-5	TGTGCCTGGAGTGTACGAGGGGTAATTGGGGAGACCCAGTACTTC	CAWSVRGVIGETQYF
TRBV5-6	.	.	TRBJ2-3	TGTGCCAGCAGCCGTGGAGGCTCCAGCACAGATACGCAGTATTTT	CASSRGGSSTDTQYF
TRBV7-8	.	TRBD1	TRBJ1-1	TGTGCCAGCAGCTTAGGGGACAGGGGACCTGGGAACACTGAAGCTTTCTTT	CASSLGDRGPGNTEAFF
TRBV19	.	.	TRBJ1-3	TGTGCCAGTACCCCACCGGGACACAACTCTGGAAACACCATATATTTT	CASTPPGHNSGNTIYF
TRBV6-5	once	.	TRBJ2-3	TGTGCCAGCAGTTACTACACAGGGTCCACAGATACGCAGTATTTT	CASSYYTGSTDTQYF
TRBV30	.	.	TRBJ1-3	TGTGCCTGGTTTGGGGCAGACTCTGGAAACACCATATATTTT	CAWFGADSGNTIYF
TRBV19	.	TRBD1	TRBJ1-2	TGTGCCAGTAGTATCGGGACAGCAGCTAACTATGGCTACACCTTC	CASSIGTAANYGYTF
TRBV27	.	.	TRBJ2-7	TGTGCCAGCAGTATATCCCCCAACAGTGGCAGGGGGGTAACCTACGAGCAGTACTTC	CASSISPNSGRGVTYEQYF
TRBV5-5	.	TRBD1	TRBJ1-5	TGTGCCAGCAGCATGGACAGGGGCCAGCCCCAGCATTTT	CASSMDRGQPQHF
TRBV6-1	.	TRBD1	TRBJ2-3	TGTGCCAGCAGTGAGGGGACAGGGGGGAGCACAGATACGCAGTATTTT	CASSEGTGGSTDTQYF
TRBV30	few	.	TRBJ2-1	TGTGCCTGGAGTCCCCTCGCGGGAAGCTCCTACAATGAGCAGTTCTTC	CAWSPLAGSSYNEQFF
TRBV5-5	.	.	TRBJ2-3	TGTGCCAGCAGCTTGGCCCACGCAAAGGCCACAGATACGCAGTATTTT	CASSLAHAKATDTQYF
TRBV6-5	.	TRBD1	TRBJ2-1	TGTGCCAGCATCCGACCAGGGGGCGAGGGTGAGCAGTTCTTC	CASIRPGGEGEQFF
TRBV7-6	.	TRBD1	TRBJ1-1	TGTGCCAGCAGCTTAGGGACAGGGCATGCCACTGAAGCTTTCTTT	CASSLGTGHATEAFF
TRBV28	.	TRBD1	TRBJ1-5	TGTGCCAGCAGCCTAGACAGGGGAGGTCAGCCCCAGCATTTT	CASSLDRGGQPQHF
TRBV12-5	.	TRBD1	TRBJ1-4	TGTGCTAGTGGTCAAGGACAGGGGAGGGAAAAACTGTTTTTT	CASGQGQGREKLFF
TRBV7-9	once	.	TRBJ1-3	TGTGCCAGCAGCTTACAGGAATCTGCTGGAAACACCATATATTTT	CASSLQESAGNTIYF
TRBV5-1	.	TRBD2	TRBJ2-3	TGCGCCAGCAGCTTGAGCCTAGCGGGGGGGTCAGATACGCAGTATTTT	CASSLSLAGGSDTQYF
TRBV4-1	.	.	TRBJ1-2	TGCGCCAGCAGCCAAGGGCCCTGGGATGGCTACACCTTC	CASSQGPWDGYTF
TRBV29-1	once	TRBD2	TRBJ2-3	TGCAGCGGGTTAGAGGGACTAGTAGGCGATACGCAGTATTTT	CSGLEGLVGDTQYF
TRBV7-6	.	.	TRBJ1-1	TGTGCCAGCAGCAGCAGGGGAAATCAAGGGGATAAGATGAACACTGAAGCTTTCTTT	CASSSRGNQGDKMNTEAFF
TRBV18	.	.	TRBJ1-1	TGTGCCAGCTCACCACCCTTGGGCATCGATGAAGCTTTCTTT	CASSPPLGIDEAFF
TRBV15	.	.	TRBJ2-2	TGTGCCACCAGCAGAGTGGGGACTTCGAACACCGGGGAGCTGTTTTTT	CATSRVGTSNTGELFF
TRBV30	.	.	TRBJ1-2	TGTGCCTGGAGTGACCAAGTCAACTATGGCTACACCTTC	CAWSDQVNYGYTF